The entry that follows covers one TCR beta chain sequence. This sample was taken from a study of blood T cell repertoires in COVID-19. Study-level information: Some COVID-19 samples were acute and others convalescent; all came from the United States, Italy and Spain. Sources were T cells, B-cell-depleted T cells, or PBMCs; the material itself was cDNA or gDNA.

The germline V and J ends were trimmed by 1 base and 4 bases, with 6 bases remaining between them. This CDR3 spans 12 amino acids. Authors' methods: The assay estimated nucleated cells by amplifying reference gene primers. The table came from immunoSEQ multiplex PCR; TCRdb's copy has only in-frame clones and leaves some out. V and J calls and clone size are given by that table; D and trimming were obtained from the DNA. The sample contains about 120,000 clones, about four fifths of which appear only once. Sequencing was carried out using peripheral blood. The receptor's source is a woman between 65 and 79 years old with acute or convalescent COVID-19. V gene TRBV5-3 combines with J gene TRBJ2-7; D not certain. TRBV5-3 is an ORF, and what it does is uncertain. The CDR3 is CARSLTAYEQYF. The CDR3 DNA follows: TGTGCCAGAAGCTTGACAGCTTACGAGCAGTACTTC.